These 27 T cell receptor beta chains originate from one sample sequenced in a study of PD-1 blockade in classical Hodgkin lymphoma (dated by TCRdb to the early 2020s). Libraries came from the immunoSEQ multiplex PCR assay. TCRdb limited this immuneACCESS table to in-frame rearrangements with V and J called. A share of clones is missing; checked studies link under half to unresolved V genes, and the rest is unexplained. This sample holds some 4,500 clones; about 61% were observed only once. Clones ranked in the top ten supply over 25% of the sample. The time point label here, explained by the study, means: cycle 4 day 1 (C4D1), after 6 weeks of nivolumab. Every trial patient had relapsed after autologous stem cell transplantation, and cohorts A, B and C differed in prior brentuximab vedotin exposure. This material consisted of peripheral blood mononuclear cells (PBMCs), taken before the fourth cycle of nivolumab. These receptors were taken from a human donor with classical Hodgkin lymphoma.

This clone was observed a few times. The chain carries TRBV18 and TRBJ1-5, with 7 nucleotides matching TRBD1. V trimming: 3 bases; J trimming: 4 bases; junction bases outside the gene matches: 3. The CDR3 contains 14 residues. Germline values: CDR1 KGHSH, CDR2 LQKENI. The CDR3: CASSPGTDNQPQHF. CDR3 nucleotide sequence: TGTGCCAGCTCACCCGGGACAGATAATCAGCCCCAGCATTTT.

The sample holds one count of this clone. V and J are TRBV19 and TRBJ1-6, with 8 bases aligning to TRBD1. CDR1 is LNHDA and CDR2 is SQIVND in the germline V gene (reference sequence). The V and J ends lost 3 bases and 6 bases, in that order; junction bases with no gene match: 4. CDR3 size: 15 residues. CDR3 DNA sequence: TGTGCCAGTAGTATTGGGGGACAGGTTAATTCACCCCTCCACTTT. Translation gives CASSIGGQVNSPLHF.

The chain links TRBV19 to TRBJ2-2; D is perhaps TRBD2 (6 bases). The CDR3 has 15 residues. Deletions cut 5 bases from V and 5 bases from J, with 15 bases between. Looked up from germline, CDR1 is LNHDA and CDR2 is SQIVND (reference sequence). The CDR3 loop reads CASSGIRRGTGELFF. The CDR3 bases are TGTGCCAGTAGTGGCATCCGCCGGGGGACCGGGGAGCTGTTTTTT.

This chain uses TRBV21-1 with TRBJ2-7; TRBD1 was called by the table and not checked on the DNA. TRBV21-1 is described as a pseudogene. This CDR3 is built from 15 residues. The CDR3 DNA sequence: TGTGCCAGCAGCAAACAGAGGACAGTCCCCTACGAGCAGTACTTC. Translated: CASSKQRTVPYEQYF.

This clone has just a few counts. This chain joins TRBV15 and TRBJ1-1; no firm D call. Germline CDR1 is LNHNV and CDR2 is YYDKDF (reference sequence). V dropped 0 bases and J dropped 5 bases, with 10 bases sitting between them. CDR3 length: 14 amino acids. The CDR3 reads CATSRDMRVTEAFF. The CDR3 DNA sequence: TGTGCCACCAGCAGAGATATGAGGGTTACTGAAGCTTTCTTT.

The chain couples TRBV4-3 to TRBJ1-4; perhaps TRBD1 as D (5 bases). The CDR3 spans 21 residues. With 10 bases removed from V and 8 bases from J, the gap between germline ends came to 41 bases. The germline gives CDR1 LGHNA, CDR2 YSLEER. This CDR3 is CATMGGGITGLRERDQEKLFF. CDR3 in DNA: TGCGCCACCATGGGCGGGGGGATAACGGGGCTCAGAGAGAGGGACCAAGAAAAACTGTTTTTT.

This chain links TRBV28 with TRBJ2-3, with D hard to call. The CDR3 length is 12 residues. Trimming removed 7 bases from V and 6 bases from J, with 11 bases in between. CDR1 is MDHEN, CDR2 SYDVKM, per germline. The CDR3 bases are TGTGCCAGCAAGGGCAGGTTTGATACGCAGTATTTT. Protein sequence: CASKGRFDTQYF. Full variable domain (missing parts from reference TRBV28 and TRBJ2-3): DVKVTQSSRYLVKRTGEKVFLECVQDMDHENMFWYRQDPGLGLRLIYFSYDVKMKEKGDIPEGYSVSREKKERFSLILESASTNQTSMYLCASKGRFDTQYFGPGTRLTVL.

The chain combines TRBV6-6 with TRBJ2-5; D remains ambiguous. CDR1 MNHNY and CDR2 SVGAGI come from the germline V gene (reference sequence). With 0 bases removed from V and 5 bases from J, the gap between germline ends came to 10 bases. The CDR3 runs 14 residues. The CDR3 loop is CASSYSGSFETQYF. The CDR3 DNA is TGTGCCAGCAGTTACTCGGGGTCTTTCGAGACCCAGTACTTC.

This clone turned up a few times. This rearrangement joins TRBV12-5 to TRBJ1-2; perhaps TRBD1 as D (5 bases). V lost 0 bases and J 4 bases, leaving 15 bases between the germline ends. Germline CDR1 is LGHNT and CDR2 is FRNRAP. The CDR3 totals 16 residues. Written as DNA, the CDR3 is TGTGCTAGTGGTTTGGTAGTAGGAGGGGTGGGCTATGGCTACACCTTC. Protein sequence: CASGLVVGGVGYGYTF. Looking up the rest from reference TRBV12-5 and TRBJ1-2 gives the full variable domain: DARVTQTPRHKVTEMGQEVTMRCQPILGHNTVFWYRQTMMQGLELLAYFRNRAPLDDSGMPKDRFSAEMPDATLATLKIQPSEPRDSAVYFCASGLVVGGVGYGYTFGSGTRLTVV.

A single count supports this clone. The V and J genes are TRBV9 and TRBJ1-6; no definite D call. The germline V gene has CDR1 SGDLS and CDR2 YYNGEE. The germline V and J ends were trimmed by 6 bases and 5 bases, with 9 bases remaining between them. The CDR3 has 13 amino acids. For the CDR3, the DNA is TGTGCCAGCAATAGTATGGATAATTCACCCCTCCACTTT. Its protein product is CASNSMDNSPLHF.

The chain combines TRBV19 with TRBJ2-6, with D unresolved. V lost 1 base and J lost 0, with 13 bases in between. The CDR3 covers 18 residues. Per germline, CDR1 LNHDA and CDR2 SQIVND (reference sequence). CDR3: CASSIGPPSGSGANVLTF. The DNA for the CDR3 is TGTGCCAGTAGTATAGGCCCCCCCTCTGGCTCTGGGGCCAACGTCCTGACTTTC.

This chain links TRBV18 with TRBJ2-7; D is perhaps TRBD2 (7 bases). Germline V gives CDR1 KGHSH, CDR2 LQKENI. V lost 3 bases and J lost 2, with 11 bases in between. This CDR3 is 14 amino acids long. This chain's CDR3 is CASSPEGGAYEQYF. In DNA, the CDR3 is TGTGCCAGCTCACCGGAGGGGGGGGCCTACGAGCAGTACTTC.

The V call is TRBV10-3, the J call TRBJ2-7, with TRBD1 matching over 10 bases. This CDR3 is built from 15 residues. Trimming at V came to 2 bases and at J to 5 bases, leaving 6 bases not matched to a gene. Germline values: CDR1 ENHRY, CDR2 SYGVKD. CDR3 region: CAISEGTGVFDEQYF. DNA of the CDR3: TGTGCCATCAGTGAGGGGACAGGGGTTTTCGACGAGCAGTACTTC.

The chain has TRBV4-3 and TRBJ2-3; TRBD2 matches at 8 bases. CDR1 and CDR2 from the germline V gene are LGHNA and YSLEER. The CDR3 length is 14 residues. V dropped 0 bases and J dropped 4; count of bases not matched to a gene: 0. CDR3 in amino acids: CASSQEGLADTQYF. In DNA form, the CDR3 reads TGCGCCAGCAGCCAAGAGGGACTAGCAGATACGCAGTATTTT.

The rearrangement links TRBV28 to TRBJ1-2; D not resolved. Germline CDR1 and CDR2: MDHEN and SYDVKM. The V end was cut by 5 bases, the J end by 4 bases, with 11 bases between. The length of the CDR3 is 13 residues. Here the CDR3 reads CASSLSLTYGYTF. In nucleotides, the CDR3 is TGTGCCAGCAGTCTAAGTCTTACCTATGGCTACACCTTC.

This chain connects TRBV6-5 to TRBJ2-3; D may be TRBD1 (5 bases). Germline V gene lookup returns CDR1 MNHEY and CDR2 SVGAGI. The length of the CDR3 is 13 residues. Trimming cost V 5 bases and J 4 bases, with 10 bases left between them. CDR3 nucleotide sequence: TGTGCCAGCAGTCCCAGGGCCCCAGATACGCAGTATTTT. Its translation is CASSPRAPDTQYF.

The J gene is TRBJ2-3, the V gene TRBV18; TRBD1 is a possible D gene (5 bases). Looked up from germline, CDR1 is KGHSH and CDR2 is LQKENI. The V end lost 6 bases, the J end lost 4 bases, and 8 bases lay between the germline ends. This CDR3 comprises 12 residues. CDR3 sequence reads: CASSPRADTQYF. CDR3 DNA: TGTGCCAGCTCCCCCAGGGCAGATACGCAGTATTTT.

The chain uses TRBV20-1 and TRBJ1-2, with D possibly matching TRBD1 (5 bases). This CDR3 is built from 11 residues. Germline V CDR1 and CDR2: DFQATT, SNEGSKA (reference sequence). Trimming pared 6 bases from V and 8 bases from J, leaving 13 bases between. The CDR3 DNA is TGCAGTGCCGTGGGGGGTGGAGGCTACACCTTC. Encoded protein: CSAVGGGGYTF.

This chain joins TRBV10-3 and TRBJ1-5; tentative D call: TRBD1 (5 bases). The CDR3 is made up of 16 amino acids. CDR1 is ENHRY, CDR2 SYGVKD, per germline. Trimming pared 5 bases from V and 7 bases from J, leaving 21 bases between. This CDR3 reads CAISQNRGEGVQPQHF. The DNA of the CDR3 is TGTGCCATCAGTCAGAACAGAGGGGAAGGAGTGCAGCCCCAGCATTTT.

The chain employs TRBV6-5 and TRBJ2-5; unclear D gene. This CDR3 is 11 amino acids long. Germline CDR1 MNHEY, CDR2 SVGAGI. V was trimmed by 1 base and J by 7 bases, leaving 4 bases between them. In nucleotides, the CDR3 is TGTGCCAGCAGTTACTGGGGGACCCAGTACTTC. Its protein product is CASSYWGTQYF.

The chain combines TRBV7-9 with TRBJ1-5; unclear D gene. Looked up from germline, CDR1 is SEHNR and CDR2 is FQNEAQ (reference sequence). The CDR3 is 14 residues long. Trimming removed 0 bases at V and 0 bases at J, with 3 bases between. CDR3 DNA sequence: TGTGCCAGCAGCTTAGCAAATAGCAATCAGCCCCAGCATTTT. The encoded protein is CASSLANSNQPQHF. Full variable domain (remainder filled in from reference TRBV7-9 and TRBJ1-5): DTGVSQNPRHKITKRGQNVTFRCDPISEHNRLYWYRQTLGQGPEFLTYFQNEAQLEKSRLLSDRFSAERPKGSFSTLEIQRTEQGDSAMYLCASSLANSNQPQHFGDGTRLSIL.

The V call is TRBV19, the J call TRBJ2-7; 8 bases align to TRBD2. Germline loops: CDR1 LNHDA, CDR2 SQIVND (reference sequence). This CDR3 comprises 13 residues. V was pared by 8 bases and J by 7 bases, with 10 bases of the junction left unmatched. The CDR3 here is CASSIQSGGEQYF. The CDR3 region has the DNA TGTGCCAGTTCTATTCAAAGCGGGGGTGAGCAGTACTTC.

V gene TRBV6-1 combines with J gene TRBJ2-1; D uncertain. The germline V gene has CDR1 MNHNS and CDR2 SASEGT. The CDR3 sequence is 14 residues long. V gave up 7 bases and J gave up 0 bases, with 10 bases separating them. The CDR3 DNA reads TGTGCCAGCAAGGCTTCTACCTCCTACAATGAGCAGTTCTTC. Its protein is CASKASTSYNEQFF.

V usage is TRBV28 and J usage is TRBJ2-7; D possibly corresponds to TRBD1 (6 bases). Germline V lookup: CDR1 MDHEN, CDR2 SYDVKM. CDR3 length equals 17 residues. Trimming cost V 5 bases and J 6 bases, with 26 bases left between them. The CDR3 is CASSPPNRVRTTPEQYF. The CDR3 nucleotides read TGTGCCAGCAGTCCACCCAACAGGGTTCGGACAACCCCCGAGCAGTACTTC.

This clone counts as medium-sized. V gene TRBV5-1 combines with J gene TRBJ2-7; D is undetermined. CDR1 is SGHRS, CDR2 YFSETQ, per germline. There are 9 residues in the CDR3. Trimming stripped 5 bases from V and 6 bases from J, with 3 bases between. The CDR3 DNA reads as TGCGCCAGCAGGGGCGAGCAGTACTTC. The encoded protein is CASRGEQYF.

The chain recombines TRBV6-5 with TRBJ2-1, with unresolved D. Trimming left V 0 bases short and J 6 bases short, with 9 bases between. There are 14 residues in the CDR3. Germline CDR1 reads MNHEY; CDR2 reads SVGAGI. CDR3 nucleotides: TGTGCCAGCAGTTACTCGACCGGAATCAATGAGCAGTTCTTC. Translation: CASSYSTGINEQFF.

The V gene is TRBV2, the J gene TRBJ2-1; TRBD2 agrees at 7 bases. Germline V gives CDR1 SNHLY, CDR2 FYNNEI. This CDR3 has 15 residues. After removal of 6 bases from V and 0 bases from J, the junction contained 5 bases not matched to a gene. CDR3 nucleotide sequence: TGTGCCAGCAGAAAAGCGGGGAGCTCCTACAATGAGCAGTTCTTC. Protein product: CASRKAGSSYNEQFF.